A single sample is the source of the 20 T cell receptor beta chains below, sequenced in a study of blood T cell repertoires in COVID-19 (TCRdb year 2020). Library method: the immunoSEQ multiplex PCR assay. In TCRdb, the immuneACCESS table is reduced to in-frame sequences with V and J assigned. These tables do not hold every clone; where another copy was compared, an unresolved V gene accounts for under half, and the others remain unexplained. This sample gives about 190,000 clones in total; approximately 84% of them show up just once. The ten top clones hold 4.5% to 5.5% of the sample. The sample consisted of peripheral blood. The receptors derive from a woman aged 70 to 79 with active or convalescent COVID-19.

The rearrangement uses TRBV6-1 and TRBJ1-1; 8 bases match TRBD1. The J segment lost 3 bases and the V segment lost 3 bases, leaving 6 bases of the junction unmatched. Germline CDR1 MNHNS, CDR2 SASEGT. The CDR3 is made up of 15 amino acids. The CDR3 spells CASSDLRGRDTEAFF. Here the CDR3 DNA reads TGTGCCAGCAGTGATCTCAGGGGGCGTGACACTGAAGCTTTCTTT.

V usage is TRBV5-6 and J usage is TRBJ1-1; unclear D gene. The V and J ends lost 2 bases and 3 bases respectively, with 5 bases between them. The CDR3 is 12 residues long. Germline assignment: CDR1 SGHDT and CDR2 YYEEEE. CDR3 nucleotide sequence: TGTGCCAGCAGCTTTTCGGACACTGAAGCTTTCTTT. It specifies CASSFSDTEAFF.

The rearrangement links TRBV11-3 to TRBJ2-7; tentative D call: TRBD2 (5 bases). The V and J ends lost 1 base and 3 bases respectively, with 16 bases between them. The CDR3 is 16 residues long. The germline V gene encodes CDR1 SGHNT and CDR2 YENEEA. The CDR3 loop is CASSLVTPGNLYEQYF. DNA for the CDR3: TGTGCCAGCAGCTTAGTAACCCCGGGGAACCTCTACGAGCAGTACTTC. Combining the CDR3 with reference TRBV11-3 and TRBJ2-7 gives the whole variable domain EAGVVQSPRYKIIEKKQPVAFWCNPISGHNTLYWYLQNLGQGPELLIRYENEEAVDDSQLPKDRFSAERLKGVDSTLKIQPAELGDSAVYLCASSLVTPGNLYEQYFGPGTRLTVT.

The V and J genes are TRBV7-2 and TRBJ2-7; 12 bases are shared with TRBD2. This CDR3 spans 15 amino acids. CDR1 and CDR2 (germline): SGHTA, FQGNSA. Trimming at V came to 1 base and at J to 11 bases, leaving 9 bases not matched to a gene. CDR3 in DNA: TGTGCCAGCAGCTTAGTGTCCCCTAGCGGGAGGGCCAAGTACTTC. It specifies CASSLVSPSGRAKYF. The full variable domain, its missing parts supplied by reference TRBV7-2 and TRBJ2-7, is GAGVSQSPSNKVTEKGKDVELRCDPISGHTALYWYRQSLGQGLEFLIYFQGNSAPDKSGLPSDRFSAERTGGSVSTLTIQRTQQEDSAVYLCASSLVSPSGRAKYFGPGTRLTVT.

V usage is TRBV9 and J usage is TRBJ2-1; maybe TRBD2 (6 bases). V lost 6 bases, J lost 7 bases, and 17 bases lay in between. Germline CDR1 SGDLS, CDR2 YYNGEE. The CDR3 has 14 residues. The CDR3 spells CASTTPGRTNEQFF. The CDR3, as DNA: TGTGCCAGCACAACCCCGGGGAGGACTAATGAGCAGTTCTTC.

The chain links TRBV27 to TRBJ1-1; no definite D call. The CDR3 is made up of 13 amino acids. From germline, CDR1 is MNHEY and CDR2 SMNVEV (reference sequence). V was shortened by 3 bases and J by 1 base, with 6 bases between the two germline ends. In DNA form, the CDR3 reads TGTGCCAGCAGTTTTTACGGGAACACTGAAGCTTTCTTT. This sequence encodes CASSFYGNTEAFF.

The J gene is TRBJ1-1, the V gene TRBV11-2, with 7 bases fitting TRBD1. Germline V gene lookup returns CDR1 SGHAT and CDR2 FQNNGV. The length of the CDR3 is 12 residues. The trim removed 4 bases at V and 10 bases at J, leaving 6 bases unmatched. This CDR3 is CASSSNRGPAFF. In DNA form, the CDR3 reads TGTGCCAGCAGCTCGAACAGGGGCCCAGCTTTCTTT.

This clone showed up just once. The V and J genes are TRBV14 and TRBJ2-2, with a weak D call TRBD2 (6 bases). Trimming stripped 4 bases from V and 6 bases from J, with 27 bases between. Germline-derived CDR1 and CDR2 are SGHDN and FVKESK. The CDR3 runs to 19 residues. The chain's CDR3 is CASSPTLGGAGPSPGELFF. The CDR3 DNA reads TGTGCCAGCAGCCCTACTTTGGGCGGGGCCGGTCCTTCACCCGGGGAGCTGTTTTTT.

This chain joins TRBV30 and TRBJ2-7; TRBD2 agrees at 10 bases. This CDR3 has 14 residues. With V trimmed by 2 bases and J by 3 bases, 4 bases remained unmatched. Germline CDR1 reads GTSNPN; CDR2 reads SVGIG (reference sequence). CDR3 loop: CAWSPGTSVYEQYF. DNA for the CDR3: TGTGCCTGGAGTCCCGGGACTAGCGTCTACGAGCAGTACTTC.

The V and J genes are TRBV4-2 and TRBJ2-1; 10 nucleotides align to TRBD2. Germline V gene data show CDR1 as LGHNA and CDR2 as YNFKEQ. There are 17 residues in the CDR3. After removal of 2 bases from V and 0 bases from J, the junction contained 4 bases not matched to a gene. The CDR3 nucleotides read TGTGCCAGCAGCCAAAACTTAGCGGGAGGCTCCTACAATGAGCAGTTCTTC. Translation gives CASSQNLAGGSYNEQFF.

The chain employs TRBV9 and TRBJ1-1; 9 bases fit TRBD1. V dropped 2 bases and J dropped 1; count of bases not matched to a gene: 0. The CDR3 totals 14 residues. Germline loops: CDR1 SGDLS, CDR2 YYNGEE. As DNA, the CDR3 is TGTGCCAGCAGCGTGGACAGGGGGAACACTGAAGCTTTCTTT. It translates to CASSVDRGNTEAFF.

The chain has TRBV3-1 (or the pseudogene TRBV3-2) and TRBJ2-4; TRBD2 aligns across 9 bases. The trim removed 2 bases at V and 9 bases at J, leaving 14 bases unmatched. The CDR3 runs 17 residues. CDR1 and CDR2 (germline): LGHDT, YNNKEL (reference sequence). DNA of the CDR3: TGTGCCAGCAGCCAACTTGTGAGTAGCGGGAGTTTGAGCATTCAGTACTTC. Protein: CASSQLVSSGSLSIQYF.

This chain links TRBV5-6 with TRBJ1-1; TRBD1 is a possible D gene (5 bases). V was clipped by 4 bases and J by 4 bases, with 11 bases between them. Germline V gene sequence: CDR1 SGHDT, CDR2 YYEEEE. CDR3 length equals 13 residues. The CDR3 region has the DNA TGTGCCAGCAGCCAGGGCCCCAGCACTGAAGCTTTCTTT. It specifies CASSQGPSTEAFF.

This clone has only one observation. This chain links TRBV11-2 with TRBJ1-2; 7 positions agree with TRBD1. The CDR3 runs 16 residues. The V gene end was trimmed by 3 bases and the J gene end by 7 bases; junction bases not matched to a gene: 14. CDR1 SGHAT and CDR2 FQNNGV come from the germline V gene. The DNA of the CDR3 is TGTGCCAGCAGCTTCGACAGGGCCCGGGAGAGTCTTGGCTACACCTTC. It translates to CASSFDRARESLGYTF. Supplemented by reference TRBV11-2 and TRBJ1-2, the full variable domain reads EAGVAQSPRYKIIEKRQSVAFWCNPISGHATLYWYQQILGQGPKLLIQFQNNGVVDDSQLPKDRFSAERLKGVDSTLKIQPAKLEDSAVYLCASSFDRARESLGYTFGSGTRLTVV.

The chain is built from TRBV19 and TRBJ2-7; D is possibly TRBD2 (6 bases). Germline CDR1 reads LNHDA; CDR2 reads SQIVND (reference sequence). V was cut by 7 bases and J by 4 bases, with 17 bases left in between. The CDR3 totals 14 residues. This CDR3 reads CASKASGLSYEQYF. The CDR3 bases are TGTGCCAGTAAGGCCTCGGGACTCTCATACGAGCAGTACTTC.

V and J are TRBV5-4 and TRBJ2-2; TRBD2 matches 9 bases. Per the germline V gene, CDR1 is SGHNT and CDR2 is YYREEE (reference sequence). The ends lost 0 bases at V and 7 bases at J; junction bases unmatched: 7. The CDR3 totals 16 residues. CDR3 coding DNA: TGTGCCAGCAGCTTGGTCGGTAGCGGGAGTGTCGGGGAGCTGTTTTTT. Protein: CASSLVGSGSVGELFF.

This sequence joins TRBV7-9 and TRBJ1-1, with a possible D match to TRBD1 (6 bases). CDR3 length: 19 amino acids. The germline CDR1 and CDR2 sequences are SEHNR and FQNEAQ (reference sequence). Trimming left V 4 bases short and J 1 base short, with 25 bases between. CDR3 in DNA: TGTGCCAGCAGCTACCTAGTTGACCTCGTGGGACAACGGAACACTGAAGCTTTCTTT. This sequence encodes CASSYLVDLVGQRNTEAFF.

V usage is TRBV6-5 and J usage is TRBJ2-1, with TRBD1 matching 10 bases. Germline V gene lookup returns CDR1 MNHEY and CDR2 SVGAGI. The CDR3 consists of 15 residues. J gave up 9 bases and V 8 bases, and 13 bases lay outside the gene matches. CDR3 DNA: TGTGCCAGCTTTCTGGGGACAGGGGTAGGGAGTGAGCAGTTCTTC. Residues: CASFLGTGVGSEQFF.

The chain combines TRBV11-2 with TRBJ1-1; a possible D gene is TRBD1 (6 bases). The V gene's germline CDR1 is SGHAT and CDR2 FQNNGV. Trimming pared 4 bases from V and 5 bases from J, leaving 14 bases between. This CDR3 contains 14 residues. The CDR3 nucleotides read TGTGCCAGCAGCTCCCTCAACAGGGTAACTGAAGCTTTCTTT. This codes for CASSSLNRVTEAFF.

This clone has a handful of counts. This chain joins TRBV18 and TRBJ1-1; D ambiguous. V shed 5 bases and J shed 7 bases, with 11 bases lying between them. The CDR3 consists of 12 residues. Germline assignment: CDR1 KGHSH and CDR2 LQKENI. This CDR3 reads CASSKNRDEAFF. CDR3 nucleotide sequence: TGTGCCAGCTCAAAAAACCGGGATGAAGCTTTCTTT.